One sample yielded the 4 T cell receptor beta chains listed below, sequenced in a study of regulatory T cells in long-lasting Graves disease. Building of the TCR beta libraries involved iRepertoire HTBI primers and Arm-PCR of CDR3 regions. TCRdb re-derived calls from the multiplex PCR reads in MiXCR, one entry per CDR3 protein. Seen here are around 400,000 distinct CDR3 sequences, approximately 16% observed once, and the top ten hold over 7.5%. Sample time point: newly diagnosed GD, antithyroid drugs for less than 3 months. PBMC RNA served as the TCR library source. This same sample was also taken into another study, of T cells in Graves' hyperthyroidism and ophthalmopathy.

Sample: peripheral blood mononuclear cells (PBMCs), taken at new diagnosis, from a patient treated with antithyroid drugs. These receptors were obtained from a woman in her forties with Graves disease.

This clonotype has at least ten counts. CDR3: CASSWMVTGPQETQYF. DNA of the CDR3: TGTGCCAGCAGCTGGATGGTGACAGGCCCGCAAGAGACCCAGTACTTC. This rearrangement joins TRBV7-8 to TRBJ2-5, with D tentatively TRBD1 (6 bases). V gave up 4 bases and J gave up 2 bases, with 17 bases separating them. The CDR3 has 16 amino acids. The germline V gene encodes CDR1 SGHVS and CDR2 FQNEAQ.

Ten or more counts support this clonotype. V gene TRBV28 combines with J gene TRBJ1-2, with 10 bases fitting TRBD1. V lost 7 bases to trimming and J lost 4 bases; unmatched junction nucleotides: 9. The CDR3 is 15 amino acids. CDR1 and CDR2 (germline): MDHEN, SYDVKM. CDR3 amino acids: CASTNRQGASYGYTF. The CDR3 bases are TGTGCCAGCACCAACAGACAGGGGGCTTCCTATGGCTACACCTTC.

This clonotype was counted many times. The chain is built from TRBV28 and TRBJ2-5; no clear D gene. The germline V gene has CDR1 MDHEN and CDR2 SYDVKM. The CDR3 sequence is 11 residues long. The V end lost 7 bases, the J end lost 5 bases, and 8 bases lay between the germline ends. CDR3 sequence (DNA): TGTGCCAGCATAGGCGGCGAGACCCAGTACTTC. Translation gives CASIGGETQYF.

The chain recombines TRBV7-9 with TRBJ2-2; D is uncertain. The V and J ends lost 4 bases and 4 bases respectively, with 13 bases between them. Germline V CDR1 and CDR2: SEHNR, FQNEAQ (reference sequence). The CDR3 covers 15 residues. CDR3 region: CASSSTKESTGELFF. The CDR3, as DNA: TGTGCCAGCAGCTCAACGAAGGAAAGCACCGGGGAGCTGTTTTTT.